This T cell receptor (beta chain) was identified during a study of T-cell reconstitution after alpha-beta-depleted transplantation in children. This clonotype was recorded at least ten times. It was with unique molecular identifiers that the TCRbeta library was prepared. From the PCR reads, TCRdb called clonotypes with MiXCR, one entry per CDR3 protein. This sample yields approximately 93,000 distinct CDR3 sequences, of which roughly 8.3% are seen a single time; 6.9% belongs to the top ten. V dropped 4 bases and J dropped 7 bases, with 13 bases sitting between them. CDR1 is LGHDT and CDR2 is YNNKEL in the germline V gene (reference sequence). The CDR3 has 13 amino acids.

The clonotype comes from a human donor who donated a stem cell graft to a child with congenital amegakaryocytic thrombocytopenia. The sequences come from PBMCs from the stem cell graft donor, collected from the stem cell graft. The chain employs TRBV3-1 and TRBJ1-1; D not certain. The CDR3 here is CASSLLEEGEAFF. The CDR3, as DNA: TGTGCCAGCAGCCTACTGGAGGAAGGTGAAGCTTTCTTT.